This passage covers 13 T cell receptor beta chains from one sample sequenced in a study of blood T cell repertoires in COVID-19. Profiled with immunoSEQ multiplex PCR; TCRdb holds only in-frame clones, not every one. The sample yields 200,000 to 250,000 clones, less than 85% seen once. The specimen sequenced was peripheral blood. The receptors shown here come from an elderly woman with acute or convalescent COVID-19.

Only one count was recorded for this clone. The chain combines TRBV19 with TRBJ1-5, with D tentatively TRBD1 (6 bases). This CDR3 has 15 residues. From germline, CDR1 is LNHDA and CDR2 SQIVND (reference sequence). The V gene lost 4 bases and the J gene lost 1 base, with 11 bases spanning the gap. The CDR3 bases are TGTGCCAGTAGTACCCGGGGGGCGAGCAATCAGCCCCAGCATTTT. This encodes CASSTRGASNQPQHF.

The V gene is TRBV5-1, the J gene TRBJ1-2; D not certain. The CDR3 runs 14 residues. V was trimmed by 2 bases and J by 6 bases, leaving 14 bases between them. The germline CDR1 and CDR2 sequences are SGHRS and YFSETQ. The CDR3, as DNA: TGCGCCAGCAGCTTCCAGGATGGATCCAATGGCTACACCTTC. Its protein product is CASSFQDGSNGYTF.

V and J are TRBV19 and TRBJ1-5; 10 nucleotides line up with TRBD1. Unmatched junction bases numbered 5, after V lost 2 bases and J lost 4 bases. The V gene's germline CDR1 is LNHDA and CDR2 SQIVND (reference sequence). The CDR3 totals 16 residues. The chain's CDR3 is CASSIPPGQGNQPQHF. The DNA for the CDR3 is TGTGCCAGTAGTATACCCCCGGGACAGGGGAATCAGCCCCAGCATTTT.

The rearrangement joins TRBV19 to TRBJ2-6, with TRBD1 matching 7 bases. The CDR3 totals 15 residues. CDR1 is LNHDA and CDR2 is SQIVND in the germline V gene (reference sequence). With 8 bases clipped from V and 0 bases from J, the junction kept 4 bases outside the gene matches. The DNA for the CDR3 is TGTGCCAGTCGGGACAGAGGCTCTGGGGCCAACGTCCTGACTTTC. Translating it yields CASRDRGSGANVLTF.

This clone came up a few times. The rearrangement uses TRBV4-1 and TRBJ1-5, with D hard to call. Germline V lookup: CDR1 MGHRA, CDR2 YSYEKL. The CDR3 consists of 13 residues. The V end was cut by 8 bases, the J end by 4 bases, with 12 bases between. Written as DNA, the CDR3 is TGCGCCAGCGGCCCGGGTCGGAATCAGCCCCAGCATTTT. Translated, it gives CASGPGRNQPQHF.

The genes are TRBV18 and TRBJ2-2; a possible D gene is TRBD1 (6 bases). Germline CDR1 and CDR2: KGHSH and LQKENI. The V end was cut by 3 bases, the J end by 0 bases, with 17 bases between. The length of the CDR3 is 18 residues. CDR3 protein: CASSPLGGGLSNTGELFF. In nucleotides, the CDR3 is TGTGCCAGCTCACCTTTAGGTGGGGGCCTATCGAACACCGGGGAGCTGTTTTTT.

The chain is built from TRBV27 and TRBJ1-2; D remains ambiguous. Trimming removed 7 bases at V and 7 bases at J, with 16 bases between. CDR1 and CDR2 (germline): MNHEY, SMNVEV (reference sequence). The CDR3 length is 13 residues. The CDR3 DNA is TGTGCCAGCAAACCCAGTGGGCGACGTGGCTACACCTTC. Its translation: CASKPSGRRGYTF.

The chain joins TRBV7-2 to TRBJ1-4, with TRBD1 identical over 11 bases. Trimming took 6 bases from V and 7 from J; bases not matched to a gene: 7. Germline V gene lookup returns CDR1 SGHTA and CDR2 FQGNSA. CDR3 length equals 15 residues. The CDR3 region is CASRRTGGISEKLFF. The CDR3 nucleotides are TGTGCCAGCAGACGGACAGGGGGCATTAGTGAAAAACTGTTTTTT. The whole variable domain, filled in from reference TRBV7-2 and TRBJ1-4, reads GAGVSQSPSNKVTEKGKDVELRCDPISGHTALYWYRQSLGQGLEFLIYFQGNSAPDKSGLPSDRFSAERTGGSVSTLTIQRTQQEDSAVYLCASRRTGGISEKLFFGSGTQLSVL.

The chain has TRBV18 and TRBJ2-1; 7 positions match TRBD2. CDR1 KGHSH and CDR2 LQKENI come from the germline V gene. The CDR3 totals 13 residues. J gave up 6 bases and V 3 bases, and 2 bases lay outside the gene matches. CDR3 nucleotides: TGTGCCAGCTCACCCGGGACTACCAATGAGCAGTTCTTC. Amino acids: CASSPGTTNEQFF.

V and J are TRBV18 and TRBJ1-2, with D tentatively TRBD1 (6 bases). Looked up from germline, CDR1 is KGHSH and CDR2 is LQKENI. The length of the CDR3 is 14 residues. V lost 3 bases and J lost 1, with 9 bases in between. The CDR3 DNA is TGTGCCAGCTCACCCCGGACAGATAACTATGGCTACACCTTC. It specifies CASSPRTDNYGYTF. The variable domain in full, completed from reference TRBV18 and TRBJ1-2, reads NAGVMQNPRHLVRRRGQEARLRCSPMKGHSHVYWYRQLPEEGLKFMVYLQKENIIDESGMPKERFSAEFPKEGPSILRIQQVVRGDSAAYFCASSPRTDNYGYTFGSGTRLTVV.

V is TRBV5-4 and J is TRBJ1-2; 9 bases are a match to TRBD1. This CDR3 comprises 16 residues. Germline CDR1 SGHNT, CDR2 YYREEE (reference sequence). J lost 4 bases, V lost 5 bases, and 12 bases had no gene match. The CDR3 coding sequence is TGTGCCAGCAGTTGGGACAGGGACGGGAGGGGCTATGGCTACACCTTC. It is translated as CASSWDRDGRGYGYTF.

This chain uses TRBV9 with TRBJ2-2; 12 bases line up with TRBD2. Germline values: CDR1 SGDLS, CDR2 YYNGEE. Losses at the gene ends were 4 bases for V and 7 bases for J; bases not matched to a gene: 8. This CDR3 has 16 amino acids. CDR3 sequence: CASSTLAGGPSGELFF. CDR3 coding DNA: TGTGCCAGCAGCACTCTAGCGGGGGGGCCCAGCGGGGAGCTGTTTTTT. The full variable domain, its missing parts supplied by reference TRBV9 and TRBJ2-2, is DSGVTQTPKHLITATGQRVTLRCSPRSGDLSVYWYQQSLDQGLQFLIQYYNGEERAKGNILERFSAQQFPDLHSELNLSSLELGDSALYFCASSTLAGGPSGELFFGEGSRLTVL.

V usage is TRBV6-2 or TRBV6-3 and J usage is TRBJ2-1, with D perhaps matching TRBD2 (5 bases). From germline, CDR1 is MNHEY and CDR2 SVGEGT. The CDR3 spans 12 residues. Trimming stripped 4 bases from V and 7 bases from J, with 8 bases between. Written as DNA, the CDR3 is TGTGCCAGCAGTTTCCGGGGAAATGAGCAGTTCTTC. It encodes CASSFRGNEQFF.